Presented here are 25 T cell receptor beta chains from one specimen sequenced in a study of blood T cell repertoires in COVID-19. The method was immunoSEQ multiplex PCR; TCRdb's version includes in-frame clones alone and lacks a portion of them. The sample lists around 210,000 clones, roughly nine tenths seen once, with 0.6% to 0.9% in the top ten. Sequencing was performed on peripheral blood. All receptors come from a woman in her seventies with acute or convalescent COVID-19.

The chain recombines TRBV3-1 (or the pseudogene TRBV3-2) with TRBJ1-2; 8 bases map to TRBD1. This CDR3 is built from 14 residues. Germline CDR1 and CDR2: LGHDT and YNNKEL (reference sequence). V shed 3 bases, J shed 5 bases, and the junction held 5 bases outside the gene matches. The CDR3 region is CASSHDRGWYGYTF. For the CDR3, the DNA is TGTGCCAGCAGCCACGACAGGGGTTGGTATGGCTACACCTTC.

This clone occurred a few times. The chain couples TRBV10-3 to TRBJ1-5; D is possibly TRBD1 (5 bases). Germline loops: CDR1 ENHRY, CDR2 SYGVKD. With 6 bases removed from V and 4 bases from J, the gap between germline ends came to 10 bases. The CDR3 length is 13 residues. The DNA of the CDR3 is TGTGCCATCAGGGCAGGGTTTAATCAGCCCCAGCATTTT. It specifies CAIRAGFNQPQHF.

The genes are TRBV5-5 and TRBJ1-2; 8 nucleotides align to TRBD1. The CDR3 is 15 residues long. Germline V gene data show CDR1 as SGHKS and CDR2 as YYEKEE (reference sequence). V was pared by 3 bases and J by 7 bases, with 11 bases of the junction left unmatched. In nucleotides, the CDR3 is TGTGCCAGCAGCTCCGTGACAGGGGTGAACCGTGGCTACACCTTC. Translation: CASSSVTGVNRGYTF.

The chain employs TRBV5-5 and TRBJ1-1; no reliable D call. V lost 4 bases, J lost 2 bases, and 12 bases lay in between. Germline V gene data show CDR1 as SGHKS and CDR2 as YYEKEE (reference sequence). The CDR3 has 14 residues. CDR3: CASSLYSVNTEAFF. As DNA, the CDR3 is TGTGCCAGCAGCCTCTACTCCGTCAACACTGAAGCTTTCTTT.

The chain uses TRBV16 and TRBJ1-1; the match to TRBD1 covers 8 bases. CDR3 length: 14 amino acids. V shed 3 bases, J shed 7 bases, and the junction held 7 bases outside the gene matches. Looked up from germline, CDR1 is KGHSY and CDR2 is FQNENV. CDR3 sequence: CASSQIGQGGEAFF. CDR3 sequence (DNA): TGTGCCAGCAGCCAGATTGGACAGGGCGGTGAAGCTTTCTTT. Full variable domain (missing parts from reference TRBV16 and TRBJ1-1): GEEVAQTPKHLVRGEGQKAKLYCAPIKGHSYVFWYQQVLKNEFKFLISFQNENVFDETGMPKERFSAKCLPNSPCSLEIQATKLEDSAVYFCASSQIGQGGEAFFGQGTRLTVV.

This clone was picked up one time. The chain has TRBV11-3 and TRBJ1-1; possibly TRBD1 for D (6 bases). The CDR3 consists of 14 residues. The V gene lost 4 bases and the J gene lost 11 bases, with 20 bases spanning the gap. Per germline, CDR1 SGHNT and CDR2 YENEEA. The CDR3 DNA sequence: TGTGCCAGCAGCTCCGGGACACCGACCCCTGGGGCTTTCTTT. Its protein is CASSSGTPTPGAFF.

This sequence joins TRBV15 and TRBJ2-2; TRBD2 might be the D (7 bases). Per germline, CDR1 LNHNV and CDR2 YYDKDF (reference sequence). The CDR3 loop spans 14 amino acids. Trimming took off 3 bases at V and 8 bases at J, with 13 bases between the two ends. The CDR3 DNA reads as TGTGCCACCAGCAGCTATCGGGGGGCGGGGGAGCTGTTTTTT. Its protein is CATSSYRGAGELFF.

The rearrangement links TRBV28 to TRBJ1-2; D uncertain. The CDR3 consists of 13 residues. With 6 bases removed from V and 4 bases from J, the gap between germline ends came to 12 bases. Germline CDR1 MDHEN, CDR2 SYDVKM. CDR3 loop: CASRAGISYGYTF. In DNA form, the CDR3 reads TGTGCCAGCAGAGCCGGGATAAGCTATGGCTACACCTTC.

On this clone: The sample contains more than one DNA sequence encoding this CDR3. The rearrangement uses TRBV7-8 and TRBJ1-5, with a possible D match to TRBD1 (6 bases). Germline CDR1 reads SGHVS; CDR2 reads FQNEAQ. Deletions cut 5 bases from V and 3 bases from J, with 11 bases between. This CDR3 comprises 14 residues. CDR3 sequence: CASSLRGSNQPQHF. CDR3 DNA: TGTGCCAGCAGCCTCAGGGGATCCAATCAGCCCCAGCATTTT.

CDR3 sequence (DNA): TGTGCCAGCAGCCGGACTAGCGGAGGTACTCTTGACACCGGGGAGCTGTTTTTT. Its translation: CASSRTSGGTLDTGELFF. The chain joins TRBV7-9 to TRBJ2-2, with 10 bases lining up with TRBD2. V lost 5 bases to trimming and J lost 3 bases; unmatched junction nucleotides: 12. This CDR3 contains 18 residues. In germline, CDR1 is SEHNR, CDR2 FQNEAQ (reference sequence). Full variable domain (remainder filled in from reference TRBV7-9 and TRBJ2-2): DTGVSQNPRHKITKRGQNVTFRCDPISEHNRLYWYRQTLGQGPEFLTYFQNEAQLEKSRLLSDRFSAERPKGSFSTLEIQRTEQGDSAMYLCASSRTSGGTLDTGELFFGEGSRLTVL.

The rearrangement joins TRBV18 to TRBJ2-5, with no clear D. The CDR3 runs 14 residues. In germline, CDR1 is KGHSH, CDR2 LQKENI. V was clipped by 6 bases and J by 0 bases, with 11 bases between them. CDR3 bases: TGTGCCAGCTCCCCAATTTCAAACCAAGAGACCCAGTACTTC. Protein: CASSPISNQETQYF. The full variable domain, rest sourced from reference TRBV18 and TRBJ2-5, is NAGVMQNPRHLVRRRGQEARLRCSPMKGHSHVYWYRQLPEEGLKFMVYLQKENIIDESGMPKERFSAEFPKEGPSILRIQQVVRGDSAAYFCASSPISNQETQYFGPGTRLLVL.

The chain uses TRBV10-1 and TRBJ2-2, with D tentatively TRBD1 (5 bases). The CDR3 has 14 amino acids. V lost 3 bases, J lost 1 base, and 6 bases lay in between. Germline CDR1 reads WNHNN; CDR2 reads SYGVQD (reference sequence). The CDR3 spells CASSDTGNTGELFF. The DNA of the CDR3 is TGCGCCAGCAGTGATACAGGGAACACCGGGGAGCTGTTTTTT.

This clone appeared a few times. The chain joins TRBV7-2 to TRBJ2-7; the D gene is possibly TRBD2 (5 bases). The CDR3 loop spans 14 amino acids. V was clipped by 5 bases and J by 2 bases, with 13 bases between them. Germline loops: CDR1 SGHTA, CDR2 FQGNSA. CDR3 nucleotide sequence: TGTGCCAGCAGCCTTCGAAGAGGGCCCTACGAGCAGTACTTC. Residues: CASSLRRGPYEQYF.

This sequence joins TRBV5-1 and TRBJ2-3, with unresolved D. Germline values: CDR1 SGHRS, CDR2 YFSETQ. The CDR3 is 15 amino acids. Trimming took off 0 bases at V and 2 bases at J, with 10 bases between the two ends. The CDR3 sequence is CASSLGGRNTDTQYF. CDR3 bases: TGCGCCAGCAGCTTGGGAGGTCGGAACACAGATACGCAGTATTTT.

This clone was counted once. This rearrangement joins TRBV7-2 to TRBJ2-2; D not certain. Per the germline V gene, CDR1 is SGHTA and CDR2 is FQGNSA. V was clipped by 1 base and J by 5 bases, with 5 bases between them. This CDR3 comprises 13 residues. The CDR3 is CASSLDFTGELFF. CDR3 in DNA: TGTGCCAGCAGCTTAGACTTTACCGGGGAGCTGTTTTTT.

The genes are TRBV7-9 and TRBJ1-1; 7 positions agree with TRBD1. V was clipped by 3 bases and J by 2 bases; unmatched bases: 3. CDR1 and CDR2 from the germline V gene are SEHNR and FQNEAQ (reference sequence). The CDR3 extends over 14 amino acids. The CDR3 region is CASSLTGTNTEAFF. The DNA for the CDR3 is TGTGCCAGCAGCTTGACAGGGACTAACACTGAAGCTTTCTTT.

The chain uses TRBV2 and TRBJ2-7; the D gene is possibly TRBD2 (6 bases). The V end lost 4 bases, the J end lost 0 bases, and 10 bases lay between the germline ends. The CDR3 covers 14 residues. Germline V gives CDR1 SNHLY, CDR2 FYNNEI. CDR3 sequence: CASSVEGLSYEQYF. CDR3 sequence (DNA): TGTGCCAGCAGTGTGGAGGGGCTCTCCTACGAGCAGTACTTC.

A remark on this clone: This CDR3 is also generated by other DNA sequences in the sample. The chain has TRBV18 and TRBJ2-7, with TRBD1 as a possible D gene (6 bases). CDR1 and CDR2 from the germline V gene are KGHSH and LQKENI. The ends were cut back, 2 bases at V and 2 bases at J, with 10 bases in the middle. This CDR3 has 14 residues. The CDR3 loop is CASSPEQGAYEQYF. The CDR3 DNA reads as TGTGCCAGCTCACCAGAACAGGGAGCCTACGAGCAGTACTTC.

The V call is TRBV5-6, the J call TRBJ1-2, with D maybe TRBD1 (6 bases). Germline CDR1 is SGHDT and CDR2 is YYEEEE. The CDR3 runs 19 residues. Trimming left V 1 base short and J 8 bases short, with 30 bases between. The CDR3 coding sequence is TGTGCCAGCAGCTTGTTAGTATTGTGGTCAGGGGCTCCTCACGGGGGCTACACCTTC. It specifies CASSLLVLWSGAPHGGYTF.

The rearrangement joins TRBV4-2 to TRBJ2-2; the D is unclear. V gave up 0 bases and J gave up 2 bases, with 4 bases separating them. CDR1 is LGHNA and CDR2 is YNFKEQ in the germline V gene. The CDR3 consists of 14 residues. CDR3 sequence reads: CASSQDINTGELFF. The CDR3 DNA reads TGTGCCAGCAGCCAAGATATCAACACCGGGGAGCTGTTTTTT.

The rearrangement uses TRBV3-1 (or the pseudogene TRBV3-2) and TRBJ2-1; no firm D call. The ends were cut back, 2 bases at V and 9 bases at J, with 8 bases in the middle. The CDR3 covers 12 residues. The germline V gene has CDR1 LGHDT and CDR2 YNNKEL (reference sequence). CDR3 DNA sequence: TGTGCCAGCAGCCAACTCTATGGTGAGCAGTTCTTC. This gives the protein CASSQLYGEQFF.

The chain carries TRBV6-2 or TRBV6-3 and TRBJ1-5, with a possible D match to TRBD1 (6 bases). The CDR3 consists of 15 residues. Deletions cut 6 bases from V and 1 base from J, with 13 bases between. Germline V CDR1 and CDR2: MNHEY, SVGEGT. DNA of the CDR3: TGTGCCAGCAGCGACGGACAGAGAAGCAATCAGCCCCAGCATTTT. It encodes CASSDGQRSNQPQHF.

The rearrangement joins TRBV6-5 to TRBJ2-5, with 10 bases lining up with TRBD1. The V segment lost 6 bases and the J segment 5 bases; nucleotides outside the gene matches: 6. The CDR3 runs 14 residues. Looked up from germline, CDR1 is MNHEY and CDR2 is SVGAGI. The CDR3: CASRGDRGVETQYF. Written as DNA, the CDR3 is TGTGCCAGCAGGGGGGACAGGGGTGTGGAGACCCAGTACTTC.

A few counts support this clone. Other DNA sequences in this sample translate to the same CDR3. The chain employs TRBV7-2 and TRBJ2-2; TRBD2 agrees at 7 bases. The CDR3 is made up of 14 amino acids. Per the germline V gene, CDR1 is SGHTA and CDR2 is FQGNSA. The J segment lost 2 bases and the V segment lost 5 bases, leaving 2 bases of the junction unmatched. CDR3 DNA: TGTGCCAGCAGCCTGGGACTAAACACCGGGGAGCTGTTTTTT. This encodes CASSLGLNTGELFF.

The chain uses TRBV7-9 and TRBJ1-2; perhaps TRBD1 as D (6 bases). Trimming shortened V by 5 bases and J by 4 bases, and 20 bases separated the two germline ends. The CDR3 contains 16 residues. CDR1 SEHNR and CDR2 FQNEAQ come from the germline V gene (reference sequence). CDR3 in amino acids: CASSPASDRRSYGYTF. CDR3 nucleotide sequence: TGTGCCAGCAGCCCCGCCAGTGACAGGAGATCCTATGGCTACACCTTC. Full variable domain (remainder filled in from reference TRBV7-9 and TRBJ1-2): DTGVSQNPRHKITKRGQNVTFRCDPISEHNRLYWYRQTLGQGPEFLTYFQNEAQLEKSRLLSDRFSAERPKGSFSTLEIQRTEQGDSAMYLCASSPASDRRSYGYTFGSGTRLTVV.